Given below is one TCR beta chain in context. Its matching antigen is unknown. The V gene's germline CDR1 is LNHDA and CDR2 SQIVND (reference sequence). CDR3 length: 15 residues. The V end lost 3 bases, the J end lost 0 bases, and 12 bases lay between the germline ends. This sample was taken from a study of Graves' ophthalmopathy and Graves' hyperthyroidism. Amplified material comprised TCR beta CDR3 regions derived from RNA transcripts. In the first round, RT-PCR was carried out with HTBI primers, and a multiplex PCR formed the second round. TCRdb redid the calling of the multiplex PCR reads with MiXCR, one entry per CDR3 protein. This sample has 650,000 to 900,000 distinct CDR3 sequences; 40% occur once, and the top ten carry 44%. Study-wide points: Stable hyperthyroidism and ophthalmopathy were told apart by a 13-signature model, which achieved around 90% sensitivity and approximately 81% specificity.

The sequencing sample was made of peripheral blood. The chain carries TRBV19 and TRBJ2-7, with D unresolved. The origin of this receptor is an adult man with Graves' ophthalmopathy. The CDR3 DNA reads TGTGCCAGTAGTATGGTGCTAGGGTCCTCCTACGAGCAGTACTTC. It specifies CASSMVLGSSYEQYF. The variable domain in full, completed from reference TRBV19 and TRBJ2-7, reads DGGITQSPKYLFRKEGQNVTLSCEQNLNHDAMYWYRQDPGQGLRLIYYSQIVNDFQKGDIAEGYSVSREKKESFPLTVTSAQKNPTAFYLCASSMVLGSSYEQYFGPGTRLTVT.